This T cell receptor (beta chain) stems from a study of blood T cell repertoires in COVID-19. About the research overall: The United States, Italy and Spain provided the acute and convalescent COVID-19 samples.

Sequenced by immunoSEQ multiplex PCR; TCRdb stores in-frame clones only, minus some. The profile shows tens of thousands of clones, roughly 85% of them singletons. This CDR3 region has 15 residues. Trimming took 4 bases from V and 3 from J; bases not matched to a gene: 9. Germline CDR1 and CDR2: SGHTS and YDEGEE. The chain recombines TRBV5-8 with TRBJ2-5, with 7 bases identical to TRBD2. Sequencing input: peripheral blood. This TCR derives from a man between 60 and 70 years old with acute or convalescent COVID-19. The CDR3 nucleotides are TGTGCCAGCAGCGCTGGTCGGGCGGGGGAAGAGACCCAGTACTTC. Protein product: CASSAGRAGEETQYF.